This T cell receptor beta chain was identified during a study of blood T cell repertoires in COVID-19. Across the whole study: PBMCs, B-cell-depleted T cells, or T cells provided the cDNA or gDNA that made up the material.

Trimming shortened V by 3 bases and J by 3 bases, and 14 bases separated the two germline ends. The CDR3 extends over 15 amino acids. Germline CDR1 reads MNHNY; CDR2 reads SVGAGI (reference sequence). In the original workflow: Reference gene primer amplification yielded estimated nucleated cell counts. Produced via immunoSEQ multiplex PCR; TCRdb's table is partial and in-frame only. V, J and clone size are taken as reported in that table, and D and trimming were inferred from the DNA itself. The sample lists over 130,000 clones, 80% to 90% occurring once. The J gene is TRBJ2-5, the V gene TRBV6-6; D is ambiguous. Specimen: peripheral blood. The sequence was collected from a man in his 70s with acute or convalescent COVID-19. The CDR3 bases are TGTGCCAGCAGTTATCATAGGAACGGAGAAGAGACCCAGTACTTC. As protein: CASSYHRNGEETQYF.